The clone carrying this T cell receptor (beta chain) was picked up a small number of times. The V and J ends lost 2 bases and 2 bases respectively, with 9 bases between them. Germline values: CDR1 DFQATT, CDR2 SNEGSKA (reference sequence). The CDR3 runs to 13 residues. This sample is drawn from a study of identical twins. From the 5' RACE reads, TCRdb called clonotypes with MiXCR, one entry per CDR3 protein. The sample includes 550,000 to 700,000 distinct CDR3 sequences, about 20% of them seen just once. In addition, the sample was reused for a study of T cells expressing NK-cell markers.

This sequence was found in a young woman in good health. This sequence joins TRBV20-1 and TRBJ1-1, with a weak D call TRBD1 (6 bases). Sequenced material: PBMCs. CDR3 nucleotides: TGCAGTGCTAGACGGGGGGCAAACACTGAAGCTTTCTTT. This translates into CSARRGANTEAFF.